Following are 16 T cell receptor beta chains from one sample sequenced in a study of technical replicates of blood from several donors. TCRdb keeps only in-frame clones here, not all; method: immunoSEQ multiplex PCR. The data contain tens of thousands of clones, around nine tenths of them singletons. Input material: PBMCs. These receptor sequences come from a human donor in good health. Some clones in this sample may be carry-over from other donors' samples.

CDR3 in amino acids: CASSQGGEGYGYTF. The CDR3 DNA is TGCGCCAGCAGCCAAGGGGGGGAGGGGTATGGCTACACCTTC. The V call is TRBV4-3, the J call TRBJ1-2, with a possible D match to TRBD1 (5 bases). Germline values: CDR1 LGHNA, CDR2 YSLEER. This CDR3 spans 14 amino acids. Between the trimmed V and J ends, which lost 1 base and 5 bases, there was a span of 11 bases.

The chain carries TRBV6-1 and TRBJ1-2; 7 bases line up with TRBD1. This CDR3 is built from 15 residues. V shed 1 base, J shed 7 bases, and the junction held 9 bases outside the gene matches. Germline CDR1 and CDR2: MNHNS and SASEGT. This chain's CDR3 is CASSEGPGGKAGYTF. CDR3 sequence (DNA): TGTGCCAGCAGTGAAGGGCCAGGGGGTAAGGCTGGCTACACCTTC.

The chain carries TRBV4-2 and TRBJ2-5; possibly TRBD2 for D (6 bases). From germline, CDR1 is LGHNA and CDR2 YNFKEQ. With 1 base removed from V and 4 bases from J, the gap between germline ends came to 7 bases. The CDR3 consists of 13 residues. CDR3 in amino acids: CASSQGGVETQYF. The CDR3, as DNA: TGTGCCAGCAGCCAAGGGGGGGTAGAGACCCAGTACTTC.

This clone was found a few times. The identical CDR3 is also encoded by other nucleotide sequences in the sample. The DNA for the CDR3 is TGTGCCAGCAGCCTTACAGGGGGCGGGCAGCCCCAGCATTTT. Encoded protein: CASSLTGGGQPQHF. The chain recombines TRBV6-5 with TRBJ1-5; 9 positions match TRBD1. CDR3 length: 14 amino acids. CDR1 is MNHEY and CDR2 is SVGAGI in the germline V gene. Trimming took 6 bases from V and 7 from J; bases not matched to a gene: 7.

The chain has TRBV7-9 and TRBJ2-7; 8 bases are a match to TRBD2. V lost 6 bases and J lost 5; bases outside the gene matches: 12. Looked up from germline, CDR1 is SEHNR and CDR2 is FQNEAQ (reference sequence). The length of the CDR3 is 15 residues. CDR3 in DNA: TGTGCCAGCAGTTGGGGGACTAGGTCCACCAACGAGCAGTACTTC. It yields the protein CASSWGTRSTNEQYF.

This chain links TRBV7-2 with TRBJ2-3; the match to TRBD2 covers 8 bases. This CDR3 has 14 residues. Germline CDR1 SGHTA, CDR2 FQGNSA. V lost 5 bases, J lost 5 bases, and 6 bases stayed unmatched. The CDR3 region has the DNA TGTGCCAGCAGCACTCGGGGGGGCAAAGATACGCAGTATTTT. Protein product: CASSTRGGKDTQYF.

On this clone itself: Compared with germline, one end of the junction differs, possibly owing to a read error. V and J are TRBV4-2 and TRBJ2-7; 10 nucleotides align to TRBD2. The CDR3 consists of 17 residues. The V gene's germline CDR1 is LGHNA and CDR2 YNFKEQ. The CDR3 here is CASSQVSEKREGSGVRF. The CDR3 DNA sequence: TGTGCCAGCAGCCAAGTAAGCGAGAAGCGGGAGGGGTCCGGGGTCCGCTTC.

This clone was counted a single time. CDR3 nucleotides: TGTGCCAGCTCTCCGGGACAGGGGGCCCTGCCCCAGCATTTT. As protein: CASSPGQGALPQHF. The genes are TRBV6-1 and TRBJ1-5; TRBD1 aligns across 12 bases. In germline, CDR1 is MNHNS, CDR2 SASEGT. J gave up 9 bases and V 8 bases, and 8 bases lay outside the gene matches. The CDR3 has 14 amino acids.

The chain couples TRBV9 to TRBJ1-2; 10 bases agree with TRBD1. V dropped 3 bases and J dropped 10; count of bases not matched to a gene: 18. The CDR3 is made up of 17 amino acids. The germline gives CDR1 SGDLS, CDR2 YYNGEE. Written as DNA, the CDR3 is TGTGCCAGCAGCGAAGGCACACGACAGGGGGCGTCGAGTGTCTACACCTTC. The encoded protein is CASSEGTRQGASSVYTF.

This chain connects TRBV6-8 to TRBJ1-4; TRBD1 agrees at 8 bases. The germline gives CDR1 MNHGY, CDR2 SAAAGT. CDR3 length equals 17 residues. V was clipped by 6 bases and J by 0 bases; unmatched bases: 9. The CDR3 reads CASRTTGALATNEKLFF. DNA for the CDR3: TGTGCCAGCAGGACGACAGGGGCGTTAGCAACTAATGAAAAACTGTTTTTT.

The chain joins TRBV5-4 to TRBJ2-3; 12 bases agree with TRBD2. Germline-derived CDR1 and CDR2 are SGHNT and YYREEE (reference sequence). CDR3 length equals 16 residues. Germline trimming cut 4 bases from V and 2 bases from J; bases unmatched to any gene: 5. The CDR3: CASSHGLAGNTDTQYF. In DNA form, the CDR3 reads TGTGCCAGCAGCCACGGACTAGCGGGGAACACAGATACGCAGTATTTT.

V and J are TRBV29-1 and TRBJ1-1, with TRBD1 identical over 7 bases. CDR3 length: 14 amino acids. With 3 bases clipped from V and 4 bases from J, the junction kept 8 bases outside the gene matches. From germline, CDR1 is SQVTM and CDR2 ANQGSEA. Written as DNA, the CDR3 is TGCAGCGTTGACCATGACAGGGATGTCACTGAAGCTTTCTTT. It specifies CSVDHDRDVTEAFF.

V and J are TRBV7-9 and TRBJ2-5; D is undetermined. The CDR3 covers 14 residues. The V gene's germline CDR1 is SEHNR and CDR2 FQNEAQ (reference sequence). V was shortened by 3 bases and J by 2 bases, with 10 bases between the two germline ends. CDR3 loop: CASSFPDKQETQYF. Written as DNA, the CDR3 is TGTGCCAGCAGCTTCCCCGACAAACAAGAGACCCAGTACTTC.

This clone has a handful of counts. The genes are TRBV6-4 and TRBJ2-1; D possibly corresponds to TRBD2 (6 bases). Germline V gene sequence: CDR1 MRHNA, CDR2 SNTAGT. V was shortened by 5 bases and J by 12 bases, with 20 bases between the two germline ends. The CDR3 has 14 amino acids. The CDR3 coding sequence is TGTGCCAGCAGTCCGGGACGATCGGGAGTCGGGCAGTTCTTC. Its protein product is CASSPGRSGVGQFF.

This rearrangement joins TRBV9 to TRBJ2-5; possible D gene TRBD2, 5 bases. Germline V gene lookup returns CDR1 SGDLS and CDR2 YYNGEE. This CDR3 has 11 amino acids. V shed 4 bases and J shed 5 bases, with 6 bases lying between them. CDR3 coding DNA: TGTGCCAGCAGCCGCGGGGAGACCCAGTACTTC. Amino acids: CASSRGETQYF.

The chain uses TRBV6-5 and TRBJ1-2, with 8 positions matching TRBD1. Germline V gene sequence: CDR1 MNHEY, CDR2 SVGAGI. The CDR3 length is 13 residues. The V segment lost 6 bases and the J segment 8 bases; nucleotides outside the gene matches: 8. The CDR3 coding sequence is TGTGCCAGCAGCCGTGACAGGGGAAGCGGCTACACCTTC. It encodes CASSRDRGSGYTF.